What follows are 30 T cell receptor beta chains derived from one specimen sequenced in a study of cytomegalovirus exposure and HLA in healthy donors (dated by TCRdb to between 2016 and 2019). Library prep was done by the immunoSEQ multiplex PCR assay. For the multiplex PCR, a mixture combining 60 forward primers for TCR Vbeta segments and 13 reverse primers for TCR Jbeta segments was used. The source is immuneACCESS, and TCRdb retained only in-frame sequences with V and J called. Part of the clones is not carried over; for the studies checked, unresolved V genes explain less than half of this, and the remainder is unexplained. The sample table contains 95,000 to 150,000 clones; only one count was recorded for around 79% of them. The ten largest clones capture around 3.7% of the sample. Sequencing was carried out using PBMCs. The receptors shown here come from a woman in her 40s in good health and CMV-seronegative.

This rearrangement joins TRBV7-2 to TRBJ2-4, with TRBD2 identical over 12 bases. In germline, CDR1 is SGHTA, CDR2 FQGNSA. This CDR3 is 15 amino acids long. V lost 5 bases to trimming and J lost 9 bases; unmatched junction nucleotides: 8. CDR3 sequence: CASSEGTSGLGIQYF. The DNA for the CDR3 is TGTGCCAGCAGCGAGGGGACTAGCGGGCTGGGCATTCAGTACTTC.

This clone was detected a few times. This chain connects TRBV28 to TRBJ2-3, with 10 bases aligning to TRBD2. Per the germline V gene, CDR1 is MDHEN and CDR2 is SYDVKM. This CDR3 is 16 amino acids long. Germline trimming cut 2 bases from V and 4 bases from J; bases unmatched to any gene: 6. The CDR3 DNA follows: TGTGCCAGCAGTTTAGTAACTAGCGGGACGCCAGATACGCAGTATTTT. Protein product: CASSLVTSGTPDTQYF. Looking up the rest from reference TRBV28 and TRBJ2-3 gives the full variable domain: DVKVTQSSRYLVKRTGEKVFLECVQDMDHENMFWYRQDPGLGLRLIYFSYDVKMKEKGDIPEGYSVSREKKERFSLILESASTNQTSMYLCASSLVTSGTPDTQYFGPGTRLTVL.

This clone was detected once. This chain uses TRBV27 with TRBJ2-4; TRBD1 matches at 10 bases. The CDR3 is 13 amino acids. CDR1 MNHEY and CDR2 SMNVEV come from the germline V gene (reference sequence). V shed 6 bases and J 12 bases; nucleotides not matched to a gene: 8. CDR3 amino acids: CASSPGTGEGQYF. For the CDR3, the DNA is TGTGCCAGCAGCCCCGGGACAGGGGAAGGTCAGTACTTC.

This chain uses TRBV27 with TRBJ2-1, with D perhaps matching TRBD1 (5 bases). This CDR3 has 14 amino acids. Germline values: CDR1 MNHEY, CDR2 SMNVEV (reference sequence). Between the trimmed V and J ends, which lost 5 bases and 0 bases, there was a span of 8 bases. The CDR3 here is CASSPGYSYNEQFF. CDR3 sequence (DNA): TGTGCCAGCAGTCCAGGGTACTCCTACAATGAGCAGTTCTTC.

This clone was seen a few times. The chain is built from TRBV28 and TRBJ2-7; perhaps TRBD1 as D (6 bases). Trimming removed 0 bases at V and 7 bases at J, with 13 bases between. The CDR3 consists of 14 residues. The germline CDR1 and CDR2 sequences are MDHEN and SYDVKM. The CDR3 coding sequence is TGTGCCAGCAGTTTATGGGACAGTGGAAGGGAGCAGTACTTC. This gives the protein CASSLWDSGREQYF.

The chain couples TRBV19 to TRBJ1-3; 8 bases match TRBD1. V gave up 7 bases and J gave up 2 bases; unmatched junction bases: 7. The length of the CDR3 is 15 residues. Germline lookup yields CDR1 LNHDA and CDR2 SQIVND (reference sequence). CDR3 in amino acids: CASMEDRAPGNTIYF. The CDR3 DNA is TGTGCCAGTATGGAGGACAGGGCGCCTGGAAACACCATATATTTT.

This clone was seen only a few times. The chain couples TRBV19 to TRBJ2-5, with D perhaps matching TRBD2 (6 bases). The V end lost 1 base, the J end lost 6 bases, and 9 bases lay between the germline ends. Germline V CDR1 and CDR2: LNHDA, SQIVND (reference sequence). The CDR3 is made up of 13 amino acids. Written as DNA, the CDR3 is TGTGCCAGTAGTATAGCCGGGGGAAAGACCCAGTACTTC. It translates to CASSIAGGKTQYF.

The V and J genes are TRBV13 and TRBJ1-1; D ambiguous. Germline lookup yields CDR1 PRHDT and CDR2 FYEKMQ (reference sequence). The CDR3 covers 15 residues. V lost 4 bases and J lost 2, with 14 bases in between. The CDR3 sequence is CASSSRGEVNTEAFF. CDR3 sequence (DNA): TGTGCCAGCAGCTCCCGAGGTGAGGTAAACACTGAAGCTTTCTTT. The full variable domain, rest sourced from reference TRBV13 and TRBJ1-1, is AAGVIQSPRHLIKEKRETATLKCYPIPRHDTVYWYQQGPGQDPQFLISFYEKMQSDKGSIPDRFSAQQFSDYHSELNMSSLELGDSALYFCASSSRGEVNTEAFFGQGTRLTVV.

This sequence joins TRBV11-3 and TRBJ2-5; TRBD1 aligns across 8 bases. This CDR3 is 16 amino acids long. Germline values: CDR1 SGHNT, CDR2 YENEEA. V shed 5 bases, J shed 4 bases, and the junction held 12 bases outside the gene matches. The CDR3 is CASSVGGTGVTETQYF. The CDR3 DNA sequence: TGTGCCAGCAGCGTAGGGGGGACAGGCGTTACAGAGACCCAGTACTTC.

This chain joins TRBV18 and TRBJ1-5; D ambiguous. The CDR3 extends over 14 amino acids. V lost 0 bases, J lost 5 bases, and 8 bases lay in between. The V gene's germline CDR1 is KGHSH and CDR2 LQKENI. The CDR3 reads CASSPPGRDQPQHF. CDR3 nucleotides: TGTGCCAGCTCACCACCCGGTCGAGATCAGCCCCAGCATTTT.

This clone occurred a few times. The chain uses TRBV29-1 and TRBJ1-2; no clear D. CDR3 length: 14 amino acids. Germline V lookup: CDR1 SQVTM, CDR2 ANQGSEA. Trimming took 4 bases from V and 2 from J, leaving 14 bases between them. The CDR3 spells CSVVWAGRNYGYTF. The CDR3 coding sequence is TGCAGCGTTGTTTGGGCAGGCCGCAACTATGGCTACACCTTC.

The V and J genes are TRBV5-5 and TRBJ1-6; perhaps TRBD1 as D (5 bases). This CDR3 has 15 residues. V lost 1 base to trimming and J lost 11 bases, with 16 bases between them. CDR1 is SGHKS, CDR2 YYEKEE, per germline (reference sequence). The CDR3: CASSLWGGDRAPLHF. As DNA, the CDR3 is TGTGCCAGCAGCTTGTGGGGCGGGGATCGGGCACCCCTCCACTTT. The whole variable domain, remainder taken from reference TRBV5-5 and TRBJ1-6, is DAGVTQSPTHLIKTRGQQVTLRCSPISGHKSVSWYQQVLGQGPQFIFQYYEKEERGRGNFPDRFSARQFPNYSSELNVNALLLGDSALYLCASSLWGGDRAPLHFGNGTRLTVT.

This rearrangement joins TRBV29-1 to TRBJ1-1, with 7 bases identical to TRBD1. CDR1 and CDR2 (germline): SQVTM, ANQGSEA. With 7 bases clipped from V and 5 bases from J, the junction kept 13 bases outside the gene matches. There are 14 residues in the CDR3. CDR3 residues: CSAGQTGQGTEAFF. Here the CDR3 DNA reads TGCAGCGCGGGCCAGACAGGGCAGGGAACTGAAGCTTTCTTT.

This chain uses TRBV14 with TRBJ2-1; 10 bases align to TRBD2. The CDR3 totals 17 residues. CDR1 and CDR2 (germline): SGHDN, FVKESK. J was trimmed by 4 bases and V by 6 bases; bases with no gene match: 12. CDR3 in DNA: TGTGCCAGCAGAGTGATAGCGGGGGGCCGGAGTTACAATGAGCAGTTCTTC. It encodes CASRVIAGGRSYNEQFF.

The J gene is TRBJ2-3, the V gene TRBV5-6; 8 nucleotides align to TRBD2. Germline V gene lookup returns CDR1 SGHDT and CDR2 YYEEEE. This CDR3 comprises 15 residues. V shed 0 bases, J shed 2 bases, and the junction held 2 bases outside the gene matches. The CDR3: CASSLGGGYTDTQYF. In DNA form, the CDR3 reads TGTGCCAGCAGCTTGGGCGGGGGGTACACAGATACGCAGTATTTT.

The CDR3 sequence: CACGPSPADTQYF. As DNA, the CDR3 is TGCGCCTGCGGGCCCTCGCCCGCAGATACGCAGTATTTT. The V gene is TRBV5-1, the J gene TRBJ2-3, with D perhaps TRBD2 (5 bases). Trimming shortened V by 10 bases and J by 4 bases, and 16 bases separated the two germline ends. The CDR3 has 13 amino acids. Germline assignment: CDR1 SGHRS and CDR2 YFSETQ.

This chain connects TRBV2 to TRBJ2-6; D is perhaps TRBD1 (6 bases). The V end was cut by 5 bases, the J end by 0 bases, with 8 bases between. The CDR3 is made up of 15 amino acids. Germline CDR1 SNHLY, CDR2 FYNNEI. CDR3 nucleotide sequence: TGTGCCAGCAGTACACAGGGCTCTGGGGCCAACGTCCTGACTTTC. Its protein product is CASSTQGSGANVLTF.

This sequence joins TRBV12-5 and TRBJ1-4, with 7 bases matching TRBD1. This CDR3 is built from 18 residues. Germline CDR1 is LGHNT and CDR2 is FRNRAP. V lost 2 bases, J lost 4 bases, and 13 bases stayed unmatched. This CDR3 reads CASGLTRGTSMVNEKLFF. The DNA of the CDR3 is TGTGCTAGTGGTTTGACCAGGGGGACCTCCATGGTTAATGAAAAACTGTTTTTT.

The chain recombines TRBV5-1 with TRBJ2-7, with 8 positions matching TRBD1. The ends lost 4 bases at V and 5 bases at J; junction bases unmatched: 8. This CDR3 has 14 residues. The germline V gene encodes CDR1 SGHRS and CDR2 YFSETQ. This CDR3 is CASSLGQGDDEQYF. CDR3 DNA sequence: TGCGCCAGCAGCCTAGGACAGGGAGACGACGAGCAGTACTTC.

The chain joins TRBV6-5 to TRBJ1-1; unclear D gene. In germline, CDR1 is MNHEY, CDR2 SVGAGI. The CDR3 has 11 residues. V dropped 6 bases and J dropped 2 bases, with 4 bases sitting between them. The CDR3 nucleotides are TGTGCCAGCAGGCTAAACACTGAAGCTTTCTTT. It codes for CASRLNTEAFF.

The V and J genes are TRBV4-3 and TRBJ2-1, with 9 bases lining up with TRBD2. The CDR3 contains 17 residues. Germline assignment: CDR1 LGHNA and CDR2 YSLEER. V lost 0 bases, J lost 4 bases, and 7 bases stayed unmatched. CDR3 protein: CASSQDSGLAFYNEQFF. The CDR3 DNA reads as TGCGCCAGCAGCCAAGATTCGGGACTAGCATTTTACAATGAGCAGTTCTTC.

J is TRBJ2-1 and V is TRBV6-4; 8 nucleotides align to TRBD2. The germline gives CDR1 MRHNA, CDR2 SNTAGT. The CDR3 totals 16 residues. The trim removed 6 bases at V and 4 bases at J, leaving 11 bases unmatched. CDR3 in DNA: TGTGCCAGCAGCCCAGCGCCGGGGGGGGGATACAATGAGCAGTTCTTC. Translation gives CASSPAPGGGYNEQFF.

The V call is TRBV12-5, the J call TRBJ1-3; the match to TRBD1 covers 9 bases. V was clipped by 3 bases and J by 3 bases; unmatched bases: 3. Looked up from germline, CDR1 is LGHNT and CDR2 is FRNRAP. The CDR3 covers 15 residues. CDR3 region: CASGFWTGDGNTIYF. CDR3 bases: TGTGCTAGTGGTTTCTGGACAGGGGATGGAAACACCATATATTTT.

The rearrangement uses TRBV7-9 and TRBJ2-4, with 8 bases aligning to TRBD2. In germline, CDR1 is SEHNR, CDR2 FQNEAQ (reference sequence). The CDR3 runs to 15 residues. V was clipped by 1 base and J by 9 bases; unmatched bases: 8. For the CDR3, the DNA is TGTGCCAGCAGCTTAGGACCGGGGGGGCCCGGCATTCAGTACTTC. Translating it yields CASSLGPGGPGIQYF.

J is TRBJ2-2 and V is TRBV5-1, with 8 bases identical to TRBD2. Trimming removed 6 bases from V and 5 bases from J; junction bases left unmatched: 12. Germline values: CDR1 SGHRS, CDR2 YFSETQ. The CDR3 is made up of 16 amino acids. The CDR3 DNA is TGCGCCAGCACTCCCCCGCTAGCGGGTGGGACCGGGGAGCTGTTTTTT. Its translation is CASTPPLAGGTGELFF.

The V and J genes are TRBV27 and TRBJ1-1, with a weak D call TRBD1 (5 bases). From germline, CDR1 is MNHEY and CDR2 SMNVEV (reference sequence). Trimming took off 6 bases at V and 4 bases at J, with 15 bases between the two ends. The CDR3 has 14 amino acids. The CDR3 region is CASSKQVLGTEAFF. CDR3 DNA: TGTGCCAGCAGCAAACAGGTTCTGGGCACTGAAGCTTTCTTT.

This chain uses TRBV10-3 with TRBJ1-2, with TRBD1 identical over 7 bases. The CDR3 sequence is 14 residues long. Germline V gene data show CDR1 as ENHRY and CDR2 as SYGVKD. Trimming cost V 9 bases and J 5 bases; bases outside gene matches: 12. DNA of the CDR3: TGTGCCATAGGGACTGGACAGGAGCGGTATGGCTACACCTTC. Amino acids: CAIGTGQERYGYTF.

This clone came up once. Mismatch with germline at one junction end may stem from a read error. The genes are TRBV4-2 and TRBJ2-5; the match to TRBD2 covers 13 bases. Germline V gene lookup returns CDR1 LGHNA and CDR2 YNFKEQ. This CDR3 comprises 16 residues. CDR3: CASSEGRLAGGGFRDF. The CDR3 DNA follows: TGTGCCAGCAGCGAAGGTAGACTAGCGGGAGGTGGTTTCCGGGACTTC.

The table lists this clone with a few counts. The chain carries TRBV5-1 and TRBJ2-3; the D gene is possibly TRBD2 (6 bases). The V and J ends lost 2 bases and 1 base respectively, with 8 bases between them. There are 14 residues in the CDR3. The germline gives CDR1 SGHRS, CDR2 YFSETQ. CDR3 sequence reads: CASSLWGGTDTQYF. Written as DNA, the CDR3 is TGCGCCAGCAGCTTATGGGGGGGCACAGATACGCAGTATTTT.

The rearrangement joins TRBV4-3 to TRBJ1-4; 8 nucleotides align to TRBD1. Germline CDR1 reads LGHNA; CDR2 reads YSLEER. Trimming took 2 bases from V and 5 from J; bases not matched to a gene: 4. This CDR3 contains 15 residues. The CDR3 sequence: CASSQWDRPNEKLFF. The CDR3 DNA is TGCGCCAGCAGCCAATGGGACAGGCCCAATGAAAAACTGTTTTTT.